A selection of T cell receptor beta chains follows, all from one sample in a study of HIV-infected patients and healthy controls. Each CDR3 protein gets one entry after TCRdb re-called the 5' RACE reads with MiXCR. The table lists under 10,000 distinct CDR3 sequences, under 6.5% of them singletons. The specimen sequenced was blood. The source is an adult in good health. CDR3s include the opening cysteine and the closing phenylalanine or tryptophan. A D gene is named only where the DNA matches it firmly. For some rows the clone size is stated as once, few or many, or as a class when expanded; others skip it.

size,D,J,V,DNA,CDR3
many,NA,TRBJ2-7,TRBV28,TGTGCCAGCAGTTCACCGGGGGTTGCCGGGGATCAATTCTACGAGCAGTACTTC,CASSSPGVAGDQFYEQYF
few,TRBD2,TRBJ2-1,TRBV7-6,TGTGCCAGCAGCTTAGAGGCTAGCGGGAGTAGAAATGAGCAGTTCTTC,CASSLEASGSRNEQFF
medium-sized,NA,TRBJ1-1,TRBV7-2,TGTGCCAGCAGCTTAAAGGCGAACGATGAAGCTTTCTTT,CASSLKANDEAFF
many,TRBD1,TRBJ2-1,TRBV30,TGTGCCTGGAGTAGGACAGGGGGAGGTGAGCAGTTCTTC,CAWSRTGGGEQFF
many,TRBD1,TRBJ2-1,TRBV19,TGTGCCAGTAGTCCATTAATGGGGACAGGGAATGAGCAGTTCTTC,CASSPLMGTGNEQFF
few,TRBD2,TRBJ2-1,TRBV11-2,TGTGCCAGCAGCCCTCAGAGCGGGAATTACAATGAGCAGTTCTTC,CASSPQSGNYNEQFF
few,NA,TRBJ2-5,TRBV15,TGTGCCACCAGAAGTATCGGCGGGTACCAAGAGACCCAGTACTTC,CATRSIGGYQETQYF
NA,NA,TRBJ2-2,TRBV20-1,TGCAGTGCCGAGCGGCAACTTAACACCGGGGAGCTGTTTTTT,CSAERQLNTGELFF
medium-sized,TRBD1,TRBJ2-2,TRBV20-1,TGCAGTGCTGCCAGGGGGCTGGACACCGGGGAGCTGTTTTTT,CSAARGLDTGELFF
medium-sized,NA,TRBJ1-2,TRBV28,TGTGCCAGCAGTCCCTTAGACAGAAACTATGGCTACACCTTC,CASSPLDRNYGYTF
medium-sized,NA,TRBJ1-3,TRBV7-2,TGTGCCAGCAGCGCGCAGGCGGGCTCTGGAAACACCATATATTTT,CASSAQAGSGNTIYF
many,NA,TRBJ1-5,TRBV7-2,TGTGCCAGCAGCGAAAGCCCCAATCAGCCCCAGCATTTT,CASSESPNQPQHF
many,TRBD1,TRBJ2-1,TRBV6-5,TGTGCCAGCAGCCGGGACAGGGCGTTCTACAATGAGCAGTTCTTC,CASSRDRAFYNEQFF
medium-sized,NA,TRBJ2-3,TRBV28,TGTGCCAGCAGTGCCGCGGCCTCCCCTACGCAGTATTTT,CASSAAASPTQYF
many,NA,TRBJ2-7,TRBV13,TGTGCCAGCAGCTTAGGAGGGCAGGAGTCCTACGAGCAGTACTTC,CASSLGGQESYEQYF
few,NA,TRBJ2-2,TRBV5-1,TGCGCCAGCAGCTTGGGTACCCAGACCGGGGAGCTGTTTTTT,CASSLGTQTGELFF
medium-sized,NA,TRBJ1-2,TRBV2,TGTGCCAGCAGTGAAGCGCTACTGAGGGACGTCTATGGCTACACCTTC,CASSEALLRDVYGYTF
many,TRBD2,TRBJ2-5,TRBV12-3/TRBV12-4,TGTGCCAGCTCGGGGGGGCGGAAGGAGACCCAGTACTTC,CASSGGRKETQYF
many,NA,TRBJ2-2,TRBV28,TGTGCCAGCAGTTTACCGCAGTCGAACACCGGGGAGCTGTTTTTT,CASSLPQSNTGELFF
many,TRBD2,TRBJ2-1,TRBV20-1,TGCAGTGCTAGGCGGACTAGCGGACACAATGAGCAGTTCTTC,CSARRTSGHNEQFF
many,NA,TRBJ1-4,TRBV6-2/TRBV6-3,TGTGCCAGCAGTTACTCCGGACAGACCTTGACGAAACTGTTTTTT,CASSYSGQTLTKLFF
medium-sized,NA,TRBJ1-1,TRBV6-4,TGTGCCAGCAGTGCGACCCCCGACAGGCCCACTGAAGCTTTCTTT,CASSATPDRPTEAFF
NA,NA,TRBJ2-1,TRBV19,TGTGCCAGTAGTATAGAAGGCATGACTTACAATGAGCAGTTCTTC,CASSIEGMTYNEQFF
many,NA,TRBJ2-3,TRBV20-1,TGCAGTGCTCCCAATTCAGGCAACACAGATACGCAGTATTTT,CSAPNSGNTDTQYF
medium-sized,NA,TRBJ1-5,TRBV29-1,TGCAGCGTGGGCAGTCAGAATCAGCCCCAGCATTTT,CSVGSQNQPQHF
few,NA,TRBJ2-1,TRBV4-2,TGTGCCAGCAGTTTGGGAAGCCGGTTGGGGCTCTACAATGAGCAGTTCTTC,CASSLGSRLGLYNEQFF
many,NA,TRBJ2-1,TRBV29-1,TGCAGCGTTGAAGATCTGAGCGCTGAGCAGTTCTTC,CSVEDLSAEQFF
many,TRBD2,TRBJ2-1,TRBV20-1,TGCAGTGCTGGACTAGCGGAGTACAATGAGCAGTTCTTC,CSAGLAEYNEQFF